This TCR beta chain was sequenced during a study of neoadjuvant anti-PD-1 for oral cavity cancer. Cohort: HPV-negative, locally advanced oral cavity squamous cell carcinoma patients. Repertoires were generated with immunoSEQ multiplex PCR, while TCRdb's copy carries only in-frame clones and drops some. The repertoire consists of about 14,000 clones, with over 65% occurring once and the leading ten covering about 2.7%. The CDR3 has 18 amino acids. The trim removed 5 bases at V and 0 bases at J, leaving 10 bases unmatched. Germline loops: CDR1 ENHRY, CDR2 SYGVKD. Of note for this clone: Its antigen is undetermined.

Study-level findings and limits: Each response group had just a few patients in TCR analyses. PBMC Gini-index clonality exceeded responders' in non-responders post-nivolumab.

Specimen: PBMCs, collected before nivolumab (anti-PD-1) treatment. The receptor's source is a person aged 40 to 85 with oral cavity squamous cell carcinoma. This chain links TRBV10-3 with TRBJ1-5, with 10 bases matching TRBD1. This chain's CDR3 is CAISQGGGQGNSNQPQHF. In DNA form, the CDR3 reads TGTGCCATCAGTCAGGGCGGGGGACAGGGGAATAGCAATCAGCCCCAGCATTTT.